The rows below give T cell receptor beta chains drawn from one sample of a study of naive and memory T cell subsets. TCRdb processed the 5' RACE reads anew with MiXCR; each CDR3 protein has one entry. Here the sample spans more than 45,000 distinct CDR3 sequences, approximately 4.5% being singletons. Receptor source: a female donor in good health. CDR3s include the opening cysteine and the closing phenylalanine or tryptophan. The D gene is left open where the match is weak. A clone size is listed for some rows: how often the clone was seen (once, few, many), or a class if it is expanded.

V	J	size	D	length	DNA	CDR3
TRBV29-1	TRBJ2-7	many	NA	15	TGCAGCGTTGGGACAGGAGCGGGGGCACTAGGGGAGCAGTACTTC	CSVGTGAGALGEQYF
TRBV4-3	TRBJ2-7	many	NA	14	TGCGCCAGCAGCCAAGAAGCCAGGGGTCACGAGCAGTACTTC	CASSQEARGHEQYF
TRBV12-3/TRBV12-4	TRBJ2-5	many	NA	14	TGTGCCAGCAGTTATGGGACCATCCAAGAGACCCAGTACTTC	CASSYGTIQETQYF
TRBV6-5	TRBJ1-2	NA	NA	11	TGTGCCAGCAGGACGGGAAGAGGCGACAACTTC	CASRTGRGDNF
TRBV6-2/TRBV6-3	TRBJ2-7	few	TRBD1	15	TGTGCCAGCAGACACTCCGGGACAGGGTTGTACGAGCAGTACTTC	CASRHSGTGLYEQYF
TRBV18	TRBJ2-1	many	NA	15	TGTGCCAGCTCACTAGCGGCCAGCTCCTACAATGAGCAGTTCTTC	CASSLAASSYNEQFF
TRBV27	TRBJ2-3	NA	TRBD2	15	TGTGCCAGCAGTCCGACTCTAGCGGGAGTCTATACGCAGTATTTT	CASSPTLAGVYTQYF
TRBV20-1	TRBJ2-5	many	TRBD2	13	TGCAGTGCTACCACGGCGGGAGTCGAGACCCAGTACTTC	CSATTAGVETQYF
TRBV6-5	TRBJ2-7	many	NA	11	TGTGCCAGCAGTGCCCAGGGAAAGCAGTACTTC	CASSAQGKQYF
TRBV29-1	TRBJ2-1	NA	TRBD2	16	TGCAGCGTTCCCCAAGCGGGAGGTAATTCCTACAATGAGCAGCTCTTC	CSVPQAGGNSYNEQLF
TRBV4-1	TRBJ2-3	many	TRBD2	17	TGCGCCAGCAGCCAACTCACTAGCGGGATGAACACAGATACGCAGTATTTT	CASSQLTSGMNTDTQYF
TRBV7-9	TRBJ2-1	many	TRBD1	16	TGTGCCAGCAGCGGGACGACAGGGGGCCCCATAAATGAGCAGTTCTTC	CASSGTTGGPINEQFF
TRBV6-2/TRBV6-3	TRBJ1-6	many	NA	13	TGTGCCAGCAGTTACACAGATAATTCACCCCTCCACTTT	CASSYTDNSPLHF
TRBV28	TRBJ2-3	many	TRBD2	18	TGTGCCAGCAACTTACTAGCGGGAGGCCTTACTAGCACAGATACGCAGTATTTT	CASNLLAGGLTSTDTQYF
TRBV7-2	TRBJ2-3	many	NA	14	TGTGCCAGCAGCTTAGGGCCTAGCACAGATACGCAGTATTTT	CASSLGPSTDTQYF
TRBV6-2/TRBV6-3	TRBJ2-7	many	NA	13	TGTGCCAGCAGGCGGGTCGGGTCCGACGAGCAGTACTTC	CASRRVGSDEQYF
TRBV27	TRBJ2-7	many	TRBD1	14	TGTGCCAGCAGTACCGGGACAGGATCGGACGAGCAGTACTTC	CASSTGTGSDEQYF
TRBV19	TRBJ2-7	few	TRBD1	15	TGTGCCAGTAGTCCCGAGACAGGGAGCTCCTACGAGCAGTACTTC	CASSPETGSSYEQYF
TRBV7-2	TRBJ2-5	many	NA	12	TGTGCCAGCAGCTTAAACCGTAAGACCCAGTACTTC	CASSLNRKTQYF
TRBV5-4	TRBJ2-2	few	NA	14	TGTGCCAGCAGCTCCCTGACGAACACCGGGGAGCTGTTTTTT	CASSSLTNTGELFF
TRBV2	TRBJ2-5	many	TRBD1	14	TGTGCCAGCAGCGGACAGGGATTGCAAGAGACCCAGTACTTC	CASSGQGLQETQYF
TRBV27	TRBJ1-2	many	TRBD1	14	TGTGCCAGCAGTTTCCAGGGGGCGCTGTATGGCTACACCTTC	CASSFQGALYGYTF
TRBV29-1	TRBJ1-2	many	NA	11	TGCAGCGTTGCGGAGGAGAATGGCTACACCTTC	CSVAEENGYTF
TRBV28	TRBJ1-2	NA	NA	15	TGTGCCAGCAGTTTATACGGGGGGAGGTACTATGGCGACACCTTC	CASSLYGGRYYGDTF
TRBV5-1	TRBJ2-1	many	TRBD2	15	TGCGCCAGCAGTGAGGACTTAGCGGGAGACAATGAGCAGTTCTTC	CASSEDLAGDNEQFF
TRBV27	TRBJ2-7	NA	NA	15	TGTGCCAGCAGTTTACATGGGGCTAGAGATGACGAGCAGTACTTC	CASSLHGARDDEQYF
TRBV27	TRBJ1-1	many	NA	14	TGTGCCAGCAGTGTGGTATCAGTGAACACTGAAGCTTTCTTT	CASSVVSVNTEAFF
TRBV29-1	TRBJ2-4	many	NA	11	TGCAGCGTTTACGGGCAAAACATTCAGTACTTC	CSVYGQNIQYF
TRBV30	TRBJ2-4	many	NA	14	TGTGCCTGGACGCCAGGGTGGGCCAAAAACATTCAGTACTTC	CAWTPGWAKNIQYF
TRBV5-1	TRBJ1-2	many	TRBD1	16	TGCGCCAGCAGCTTGGCCTTGGACAGGGGGCGTCATGGCTACACCTTC	CASSLALDRGRHGYTF
TRBV5-8	TRBJ2-3	many	NA	15	TGTGCCAGCAGCCCCCGTTCTCGAGTAGTAGATACGCAGTATTTT	CASSPRSRVVDTQYF
TRBV12-3/TRBV12-4	TRBJ2-2	many	TRBD2	16	TGTGCCAGCAGTTTATTTGGGGGGGCGAACACCGGGGAGCTGTTTTTT	CASSLFGGANTGELFF
TRBV29-1	TRBJ2-3	many	NA	14	TGCAGCGTTGACACAGGGTCTAGCACAGATACGCAGTATTTT	CSVDTGSSTDTQYF
TRBV7-3	TRBJ2-5	NA	NA	14	TGTGCCAGCAGCTTAAATACACTGGGAGAGACCCAGTACTTC	CASSLNTLGETQYF
TRBV29-1	TRBJ2-3	many	TRBD2	16	TGCAGCGTTCTGGGACTAGCAGACTCTAGCACAGATACGCAGTATTTT	CSVLGLADSSTDTQYF
TRBV10-2	TRBJ1-1	medium-sized	NA	15	TGCGCCAGCAGTGAGCCGGGACTAGCGAGCACTGAAGCTTTCTTT	CASSEPGLASTEAFF
TRBV5-1	TRBJ1-2	many	NA	14	TGCGCCAGCAGCTTGTTAAAGGGGAACTATGGCTACACCTTC	CASSLLKGNYGYTF
TRBV7-7	TRBJ1-4	NA	TRBD1	12	TGTGCTAGCAGCCCCCTCACCGACAGGGGTTTTTTT	CASSPLTDRGFF
TRBV29-1	TRBJ2-2	many	NA	12	TGCAGCGTTGAATGGCAGACCGGGGAGCTGTTTTTT	CSVEWQTGELFF
TRBV11-1	TRBJ2-5	many	TRBD2	15	TGTGCCAGCAGCTCCTGGACTAGCGGGAGGGAGACCCAGTACTTC	CASSSWTSGRETQYF
TRBV7-2	TRBJ2-4	many	NA	13	TGTGCCAGCAGCTTAGGCAGGGGTGGCATTCAGTACTTC	CASSLGRGGIQYF
TRBV29-1	TRBJ2-7	NA	TRBD1	16	TGCAGCGTCTCGACTATACCGGGACAGAGCTCCTACGAGCAGTACTTC	CSVSTIPGQSSYEQYF
TRBV15	TRBJ1-1	many	TRBD1	13	TGTGCCACCAGCAGAGAGACAGGGACTGAAGCTTTCTTT	CATSRETGTEAFF
TRBV7-2	TRBJ2-3	many	NA	15	TGTGCCAGCAGGGTCGGACAGACCCGCACAGATACGCAGTATTTT	CASRVGQTRTDTQYF
TRBV27	TRBJ1-2	many	NA	14	TGTGCCAGCAGTTTAGGGGACACGAACTATGGCTACACCTTC	CASSLGDTNYGYTF
TRBV20-1	TRBJ2-1	many	TRBD2	17	TGCAGTGCTCTGGGACTAGCGGGATTCAACTCCTACAATGAGCAGTTCTTC	CSALGLAGFNSYNEQFF